This T cell receptor (beta chain) was found in a study of OX40 agonist ivuxolimab in advanced cancers. For the study at large: It was permissible to have had prior anti-PD-1, anti-PD-L1 or anti-CTLA-4 therapy, and approximately 40% had some.

Trimming left V 2 bases short and J 0 bases short, with 14 bases between. The CDR3 is 16 residues long. Germline lookup yields CDR1 SGHTA and CDR2 FQGNSA. Some clones are missing from TCRdb's copy, which holds only in-frame ones; the method was immunoSEQ multiplex PCR. Counted here are tens of thousands of clones, roughly 86% occurring once; the ten biggest clones make up 0.7% to 1%. This receptor was obtained from an adult with an advanced solid tumor such as melanoma, head and neck, liver or kidney cancer. This chain links TRBV7-2 with TRBJ2-7; D call uncertain. This specimen consisted of CD4+ or CD8+ T cells sorted from blood, obtained in a trial of the OX40 agonist ivuxolimab. CDR3 nucleotides: TGTGCCAGCAGCTTACAAAGCAGTGAGAGCTCCTACGAGCAGTACTTC. It codes for CASSLQSSESSYEQYF. Together with reference TRBV7-2 and TRBJ2-7, the CDR3 gives the full variable domain: GAGVSQSPSNKVTEKGKDVELRCDPISGHTALYWYRQSLGQGLEFLIYFQGNSAPDKSGLPSDRFSAERTGGSVSTLTIQRTQQEDSAVYLCASSLQSSESSYEQYFGPGTRLTVT.